Following are 12 T cell receptor beta chains from one sample sequenced in a study of T cell responses to AZD1222 COVID-19 vaccine. Data came from immunoSEQ multiplex PCR; TCRdb stores just in-frame clones and leaves some out. The repertoire consists of 200,000 to 300,000 clones, with approximately 93% occurring once and the leading ten covering 0.5% to 0.7%. This material consisted of peripheral blood, taken on day 0 of AZD1222 vaccination. The source of these receptors is an adult in good health.

Comment on this clone: The sample contains more than one DNA sequence encoding this CDR3. V and J are TRBV5-4 and TRBJ1-3; D is unclear. CDR3 size: 14 residues. CDR1 and CDR2 from the germline V gene are SGHNT and YYREEE (reference sequence). Trimming stripped 4 bases from V and 1 base from J, with 9 bases between. Written as DNA, the CDR3 is TGTGCCAGCAGCCCAGGAGGGTCTGGAAACACCATATATTTT. It is translated as CASSPGGSGNTIYF.

V is TRBV5-1 and J is TRBJ2-3, with D unresolved. The CDR3 loop spans 14 amino acids. Germline V lookup: CDR1 SGHRS, CDR2 YFSETQ. Trimming stripped 4 bases from V and 4 bases from J, with 13 bases between. The CDR3 nucleotides are TGCGCCAGCAGCAGGACCCTAATCGCAGATACGCAGTATTTT. Translation: CASSRTLIADTQYF.

This CDR3 reads CASSQWDFGNTIYF. Written as DNA, the CDR3 is TGTGCCAGCAGCCAATGGGACTTTGGAAACACCATATATTTT. The rearrangement links TRBV14 to TRBJ1-3, with D perhaps TRBD1 (5 bases). V shed 2 bases and J shed 3 bases, with 8 bases lying between them. There are 14 residues in the CDR3. Germline CDR1 SGHDN, CDR2 FVKESK.

The rearrangement links TRBV5-1 to TRBJ2-3; D may be TRBD1 (5 bases). Trimming cost V 0 bases and J 5 bases, with 16 bases left between them. CDR1 is SGHRS, CDR2 YFSETQ, per germline. This CDR3 region has 16 residues. CDR3 in amino acids: CASSLARSGIVDTQYF. The CDR3, as DNA: TGCGCCAGCAGCTTGGCCCGCTCAGGGATAGTAGATACGCAGTATTTT.

J is TRBJ1-4 and V is TRBV5-1; tentatively, D is TRBD1 (5 bases). In germline, CDR1 is SGHRS, CDR2 YFSETQ. The germline V and J ends were trimmed by 3 bases and 4 bases, with 7 bases remaining between them. The CDR3 is made up of 13 amino acids. Here the CDR3 DNA reads TGCGCCAGCAGCTGGGACCTTAATGAAAAACTGTTTTTT. Its protein product is CASSWDLNEKLFF.

The chain links TRBV5-4 to TRBJ1-1; possibly TRBD1 for D (6 bases). This CDR3 is built from 14 residues. Germline CDR1 reads SGHNT; CDR2 reads YYREEE (reference sequence). With 6 bases removed from V and 6 bases from J, the gap between germline ends came to 18 bases. The DNA of the CDR3 is TGTGCCAGCATGGAGAGGGGGGGCATGGCTGAAGCTTTCTTT. Translated: CASMERGGMAEAFF.

This chain links TRBV4-1 with TRBJ2-5; unclear D gene. This CDR3 has 12 amino acids. Trimming took off 9 bases at V and 5 bases at J, with 13 bases between the two ends. Germline V gene lookup returns CDR1 MGHRA and CDR2 YSYEKL. CDR3 sequence (DNA): TGCGCCAGACAGTCCAGGTCGGAGACCCAGTACTTC. It is translated as CARQSRSETQYF.

V usage is TRBV27 and J usage is TRBJ2-1, with D perhaps TRBD1 or TRBD2 (5 bases each). V lost 5 bases and J lost 1, with 12 bases in between. The CDR3 sequence is 15 residues long. Germline CDR1 and CDR2: MNHEY and SMNVEV (reference sequence). CDR3 in DNA: TGTGCCAGCAGTATTGGGGGTATTTCCTACAATGAGCAGTTCTTC. This codes for CASSIGGISYNEQFF.

The rearrangement uses TRBV5-1 and TRBJ2-7, with D tentatively TRBD1 or TRBD2 (5 bases each). V dropped 6 bases and J dropped 1 base, with 11 bases sitting between them. The V gene's germline CDR1 is SGHRS and CDR2 YFSETQ. The CDR3 is made up of 13 amino acids. As DNA, the CDR3 is TGCGCCAGCAAATGGGACGGATCCTACGAGCAGTACTTC. Protein product: CASKWDGSYEQYF.

J is TRBJ2-2 and V is TRBV7-2; D unclear. The CDR3 totals 12 residues. Germline values: CDR1 SGHTA, CDR2 FQGNSA. Trimming left V 5 bases short and J 3 bases short, with 4 bases between. The CDR3 here is CASSPYTGELFF. Here the CDR3 DNA reads TGTGCCAGCAGCCCCTACACCGGGGAGCTGTTTTTT.

The V gene is TRBV3-1 (or the pseudogene TRBV3-2), the J gene TRBJ2-2, with D hard to call. The CDR3 has 15 amino acids. In germline, CDR1 is LGHDT, CDR2 YNNKEL (reference sequence). V gave up 4 bases and J gave up 4 bases, with 13 bases separating them. This chain's CDR3 is CASSPVNSGTGELFF. The CDR3 DNA sequence: TGTGCCAGCAGCCCCGTAAATTCGGGCACCGGGGAGCTGTTTTTT.

V is TRBV2 and J is TRBJ1-1, with D perhaps matching TRBD1 (5 bases). The CDR3 is 12 residues long. V lost 7 bases and J 5 bases, leaving 11 bases between the germline ends. CDR1 and CDR2 (germline): SNHLY, FYNNEI. In DNA form, the CDR3 reads TGTGCCAGCAAGGGGAGTGGTACTGAAGCTTTCTTT. It is translated as CASKGSGTEAFF.